This is a list of T cell receptor beta chains from one sample in a study of CD8+CD57+ T cells in acquired aplastic anemia. One entry per CDR3 protein, called by TCRdb with MiXCR from the reads. The repertoire holds 200,000 to 250,000 distinct CDR3 sequences, under 50% seen once, with about 20% in the top ten. Sequenced input: sorted CD4+, CD8+, or CD8+CD57+ T cells (not recorded which) from PBMCs. The source is a human donor with aplastic anemia. CDR3s include the opening cysteine and the closing phenylalanine or tryptophan. Each record gives: V gene, D gene, J gene, CDR3 protein. A D gene is named only where the DNA matches it firmly.

TRBV7-8	-	TRBJ2-1	CASSLSRGNEQFF
TRBV10-1	-	TRBJ1-5	CASSEVGRGQPQHF
TRBV7-6	-	TRBJ1-5	CASSLEASASHQPQHF
TRBV15	TRBD2	TRBJ2-5	CATSRPGLSTQYF
TRBV29-1	TRBD1	TRBJ2-3	CSVGTGDTQYF
TRBV10-2	-	TRBJ1-1	CASRQDTEAFF
TRBV13	-	TRBJ2-4	CASSSIDRAGGIQYF
TRBV12-3/TRBV12-4	TRBD2	TRBJ2-7	CASSIGGYVEQYF
TRBV5-4	-	TRBJ1-2	CASTVGGEGYGYTF
TRBV6-6	-	TRBJ1-3	CASSLLRGSGDAGNTIYF
TRBV29-1	-	TRBJ1-5	CSVTVAGSNQPQHF
TRBV10-3	-	TRBJ2-1	CAISDAGSYNEQFF
TRBV5-4	TRBD1	TRBJ1-1	CASSIQGANTEAFF
TRBV19	-	TRBJ1-5	CASLGRAFLGQPQHF
TRBV24-1	-	TRBJ1-1	CATRPGRAMNTEAFF
TRBV7-3	-	TRBJ2-5	CASSLAGGTSETQYF